These 18 T cell receptor beta chains were sequenced from one sample in a study of blood T cell repertoires in COVID-19. Sequenced by immunoSEQ multiplex PCR; TCRdb stores in-frame clones only, minus some. The table lists 120,000 or so clones, approximately 71% of them singletons, with roughly 7.9% in the top ten. Sample: peripheral blood. The receptors derive from a human donor in a cohort sampled during active COVID-19.

J is TRBJ1-1 and V is TRBV3-1 (or the pseudogene TRBV3-2), with TRBD1 as a possible D gene (6 bases). The CDR3 sequence is 15 residues long. Germline V CDR1 and CDR2: LGHDT, YNNKEL (reference sequence). Trimming removed 4 bases at V and 5 bases at J, with 17 bases between. CDR3 residues: CASSLKGAQGTEAFF. CDR3 nucleotide sequence: TGTGCCAGCAGCCTAAAGGGCGCCCAGGGGACTGAAGCTTTCTTT.

The J gene is TRBJ1-4, the V gene TRBV2, with 9 bases aligning to TRBD1. There are 14 residues in the CDR3. V was pared by 5 bases and J by 7 bases, with 5 bases of the junction left unmatched. In germline, CDR1 is SNHLY, CDR2 FYNNEI. The CDR3 coding sequence is TGTGCCAGCAGTCAAGGGACAGGGACTGAAAAACTGTTTTTT. Amino acids: CASSQGTGTEKLFF.

The gene calls are TRBV12-3 or TRBV12-4 and TRBJ2-7; tentative D call: TRBD1 (5 bases). V was shortened by 7 bases and J by 5 bases, with 12 bases between the two germline ends. This CDR3 contains 12 residues. CDR3 in DNA: TGTGCCAGCAAAACAGGATCCCACGAGCAGTACTTC. Its protein product is CASKTGSHEQYF.

V gene TRBV7-9 combines with J gene TRBJ1-2; a weak D match, TRBD1 (5 bases). Per germline, CDR1 SEHNR and CDR2 FQNEAQ (reference sequence). Trimming shortened V by 6 bases and J by 4 bases, and 15 bases separated the two germline ends. The CDR3 has 14 amino acids. CDR3 sequence reads: CASSSAGIGYGYTF. The CDR3, as DNA: TGTGCCAGCAGTTCCGCAGGGATTGGCTATGGCTACACCTTC.

The chain recombines TRBV13 with TRBJ2-7; possibly TRBD1 for D (8 bases). Trimming left V 5 bases short and J 6 bases short, with 23 bases between. Looked up from germline, CDR1 is PRHDT and CDR2 is FYEKMQ (reference sequence). This CDR3 has 16 amino acids. The CDR3, as DNA: TGTGCCAGCAGCCACAGGGGGGGGGCAGGGTTAGGCGAGCAGTACTTC. It encodes CASSHRGGAGLGEQYF.

This rearrangement joins TRBV6-5 to TRBJ2-1, with a weak D call TRBD1 (5 bases). V was cut by 6 bases and J by 0 bases, with 12 bases left in between. The CDR3 consists of 15 residues. Germline CDR1 reads MNHEY; CDR2 reads SVGAGI. The CDR3 coding sequence is TGTGCCAGCAGATTACAGGAAAGCTCCTACAATGAGCAGTTCTTC. Its protein is CASRLQESSYNEQFF.

The genes are TRBV6-5 and TRBJ2-7, with 12 bases matching TRBD2. The junction had 4 bases not matched to a gene; V was cut back by 5 bases and J by 2 bases. This CDR3 is built from 15 residues. Germline lookup yields CDR1 MNHEY and CDR2 SVGAGI. The CDR3 DNA reads as TGTGCCAGCAGTCCGACTAGCGGGAGCCCCTACGAGCAGTACTTC. This encodes CASSPTSGSPYEQYF.

The genes are TRBV27 and TRBJ1-5, with D uncertain. The CDR3 loop spans 13 amino acids. Trimming left V 6 bases short and J 3 bases short, with 9 bases between. Germline V lookup: CDR1 MNHEY, CDR2 SMNVEV (reference sequence). CDR3 sequence (DNA): TGTGCCAGCAGAGGACTGCTCAATCAGCCCCAGCATTTT. Its protein product is CASRGLLNQPQHF.

V is TRBV19 and J is TRBJ2-7, with TRBD1 matching 11 bases. The CDR3 consists of 16 residues. Unmatched junction bases numbered 7, after V lost 5 bases and J lost 1 base. CDR1 and CDR2 from the germline V gene are LNHDA and SQIVND (reference sequence). CDR3 nucleotide sequence: TGTGCCAGTAGTCACCCCGGACAGGGGGCGTCCTACGAGCAGTACTTC. As protein: CASSHPGQGASYEQYF.

This clone has more than one count but fewer than ten. The chain links TRBV3-1 (or the pseudogene TRBV3-2) to TRBJ1-2; 8 positions match TRBD1. The J segment lost 8 bases and the V segment lost 3 bases, leaving 8 bases of the junction unmatched. This CDR3 is 14 amino acids long. Germline assignment: CDR1 LGHDT and CDR2 YNNKEL (reference sequence). CDR3 in DNA: TGTGCCAGCAGCCAGGAGGACAGGGCGGGCGGCTACACCTTC. Amino acid sequence: CASSQEDRAGGYTF.

The DNA for the CDR3 is TGTGCCAGCAGTTTATCGACAGTGAACACTGAAGCTTTCTTT. It specifies CASSLSTVNTEAFF. The V gene is TRBV28, the J gene TRBJ1-1; maybe TRBD1 (5 bases). Germline CDR1 is MDHEN and CDR2 is SYDVKM. This CDR3 spans 14 amino acids. V lost 1 base, J lost 0 bases, and 6 bases lay in between.

The gene calls are TRBV12-3 or TRBV12-4 and TRBJ1-4, with D tentatively TRBD1 (6 bases). V shed 3 bases and J shed 8 bases, with 10 bases lying between them. The CDR3 sequence is 13 residues long. The CDR3 bases are TGTGCCAGCAGTTTGAGGGGGGGCGAAAAACTGTTTTTT. Amino acid sequence: CASSLRGGEKLFF.

This clone was recorded once. V is TRBV20-1 and J is TRBJ1-1, with D unresolved. Germline V gene sequence: CDR1 DFQATT, CDR2 SNEGSKA (reference sequence). The CDR3 runs to 11 residues. V was pared by 1 base and J by 3 bases, with 3 bases between. The CDR3 nucleotides are TGCAGTGCTAGAGTCGACACTGAAGCTTTCTTT. Its protein is CSARVDTEAFF.

The chain couples TRBV19 to TRBJ1-5, with a tentative D call TRBD1 (6 bases). V was trimmed by 4 bases and J by 0 bases, leaving 13 bases between them. The CDR3 has 16 residues. Germline V gene lookup returns CDR1 LNHDA and CDR2 SQIVND (reference sequence). DNA for the CDR3: TGTGCCAGTAGTACCGGACAGTCCGATAGCAATCAGCCCCAGCATTTT. Translating it yields CASSTGQSDSNQPQHF.

This chain joins TRBV27 and TRBJ1-1; 7 nucleotides agree with TRBD1. V lost 0 bases, J lost 0 bases, and 1 base stayed unmatched. Germline CDR1 reads MNHEY; CDR2 reads SMNVEV (reference sequence). The CDR3 covers 15 residues. The CDR3 here is CASSLSQGMNTEAFF. In nucleotides, the CDR3 is TGTGCCAGCAGTTTATCACAGGGGATGAACACTGAAGCTTTCTTT.

CDR3 loop: CASSPGQPYEQYF. In nucleotides, the CDR3 is TGTGCCAGCAGCCCAGGACAGCCGTACGAGCAGTACTTC. The chain joins TRBV25-1 to TRBJ2-7, with a weak D call TRBD1 (6 bases). The CDR3 spans 13 residues. The V end was cut by 6 bases, the J end by 4 bases, with 13 bases between. CDR1 and CDR2 (germline): MGHDK, SYGVNS.

The V call is TRBV27, the J call TRBJ1-2; D is uncertain. Trimming took 5 bases from V and 4 from J, leaving 11 bases between them. Germline-derived CDR1 and CDR2 are MNHEY and SMNVEV (reference sequence). The CDR3 spans 13 residues. For the CDR3, the DNA is TGTGCCAGCAGTCCCTCTTTCCGCTATGGCTACACCTTC. Translated: CASSPSFRYGYTF.

This chain connects TRBV6-5 to TRBJ1-1; possible D gene TRBD1, 6 bases. V was pared by 2 bases and J by 1 base, with 8 bases between. CDR3 length equals 14 residues. CDR1 is MNHEY and CDR2 is SVGAGI in the germline V gene. Here the CDR3 reads CASSYQGQNTEAFF. The CDR3 bases are TGTGCCAGCAGTTACCAGGGGCAGAACACTGAAGCTTTCTTT.